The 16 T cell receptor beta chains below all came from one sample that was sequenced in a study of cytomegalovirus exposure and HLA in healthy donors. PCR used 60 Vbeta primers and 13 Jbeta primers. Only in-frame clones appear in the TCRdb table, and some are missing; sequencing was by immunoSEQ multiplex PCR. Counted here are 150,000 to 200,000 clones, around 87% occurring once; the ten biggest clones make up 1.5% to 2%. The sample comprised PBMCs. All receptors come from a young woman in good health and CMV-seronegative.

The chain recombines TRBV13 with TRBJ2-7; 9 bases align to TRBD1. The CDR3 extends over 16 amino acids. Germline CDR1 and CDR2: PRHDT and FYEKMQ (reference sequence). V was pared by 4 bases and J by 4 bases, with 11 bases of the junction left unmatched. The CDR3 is CASSYREGTGNYEQYF. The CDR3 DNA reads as TGTGCCAGCAGCTACCGCGAAGGGACAGGGAATTACGAGCAGTACTTC.

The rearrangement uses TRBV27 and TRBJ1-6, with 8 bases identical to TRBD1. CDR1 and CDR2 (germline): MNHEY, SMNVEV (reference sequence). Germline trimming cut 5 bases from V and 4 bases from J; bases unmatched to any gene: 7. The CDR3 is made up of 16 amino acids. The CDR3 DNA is TGTGCCAGCAGTACACAGGGGGAACTTTATAATTCACCCCTCCACTTT. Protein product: CASSTQGELYNSPLHF.

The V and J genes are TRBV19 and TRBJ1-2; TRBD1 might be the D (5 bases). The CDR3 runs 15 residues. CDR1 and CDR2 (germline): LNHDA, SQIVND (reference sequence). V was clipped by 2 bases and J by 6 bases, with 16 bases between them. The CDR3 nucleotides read TGTGCCAGTAGTATACAGGGAGGACATGTGGATGGCTACACCTTC. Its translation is CASSIQGGHVDGYTF.

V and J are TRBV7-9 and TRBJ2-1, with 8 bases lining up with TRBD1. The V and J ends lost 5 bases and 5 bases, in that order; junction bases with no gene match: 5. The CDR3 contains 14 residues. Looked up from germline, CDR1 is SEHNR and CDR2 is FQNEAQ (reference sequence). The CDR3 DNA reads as TGTGCCAGCAGCGCCCGCAGGGGGCACAATGAGCAGTTCTTC. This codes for CASSARRGHNEQFF.

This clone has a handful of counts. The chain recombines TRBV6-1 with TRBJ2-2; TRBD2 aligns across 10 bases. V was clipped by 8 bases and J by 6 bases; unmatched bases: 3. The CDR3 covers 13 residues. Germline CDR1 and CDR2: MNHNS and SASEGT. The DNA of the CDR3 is TGTGCCAGCCGGACTAGCGGAGCCGGGGAGCTGTTTTTT. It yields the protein CASRTSGAGELFF.

The chain's CDR3 is CASSGGVSYNSPLHF. DNA of the CDR3: TGTGCCAGCAGCGGAGGGGTTTCCTATAATTCACCCCTCCACTTT. The chain combines TRBV2 with TRBJ1-6; D is perhaps TRBD1 (5 bases). Germline loops: CDR1 SNHLY, CDR2 FYNNEI. V was clipped by 6 bases and J by 1 base, with 10 bases between them. The CDR3 runs to 15 residues.

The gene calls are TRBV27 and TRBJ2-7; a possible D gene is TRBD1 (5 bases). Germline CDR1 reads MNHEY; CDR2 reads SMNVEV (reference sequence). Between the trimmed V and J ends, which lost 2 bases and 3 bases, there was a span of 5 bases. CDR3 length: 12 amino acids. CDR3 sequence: CASSLDSYEQYF. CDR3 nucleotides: TGTGCCAGCAGTTTAGACAGCTACGAGCAGTACTTC.

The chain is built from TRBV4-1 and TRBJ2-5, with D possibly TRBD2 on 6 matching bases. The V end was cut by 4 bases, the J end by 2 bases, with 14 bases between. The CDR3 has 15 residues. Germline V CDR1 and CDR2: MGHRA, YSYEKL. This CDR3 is CASSRTGTPQETQYF. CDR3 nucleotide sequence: TGCGCCAGCAGCCGGACCGGGACTCCACAAGAGACCCAGTACTTC.

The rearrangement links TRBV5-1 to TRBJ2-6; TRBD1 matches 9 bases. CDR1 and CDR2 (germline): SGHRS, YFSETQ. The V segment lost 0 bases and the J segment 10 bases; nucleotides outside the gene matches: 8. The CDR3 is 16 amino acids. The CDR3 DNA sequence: TGCGCCAGCAGCTTGGACAGGGGGCCCCCTCAAAACGTCCTGACTTTC. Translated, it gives CASSLDRGPPQNVLTF.

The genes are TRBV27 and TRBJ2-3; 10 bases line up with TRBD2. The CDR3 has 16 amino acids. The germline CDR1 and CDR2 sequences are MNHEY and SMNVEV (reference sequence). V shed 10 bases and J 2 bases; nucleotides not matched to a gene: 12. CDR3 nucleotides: TGTGCCACCACACGACGAGCGGGGGGGAACACAGATACGCAGTATTTT. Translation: CATTRRAGGNTDTQYF.

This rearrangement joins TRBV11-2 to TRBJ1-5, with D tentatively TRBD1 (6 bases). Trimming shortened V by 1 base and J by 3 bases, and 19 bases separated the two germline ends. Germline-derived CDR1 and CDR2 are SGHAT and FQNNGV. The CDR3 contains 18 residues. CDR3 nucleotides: TGTGCCAGCAGCTTAGGTTTAGGGGGTCAGGGCCTCAATCAGCCCCAGCATTTT. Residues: CASSLGLGGQGLNQPQHF.

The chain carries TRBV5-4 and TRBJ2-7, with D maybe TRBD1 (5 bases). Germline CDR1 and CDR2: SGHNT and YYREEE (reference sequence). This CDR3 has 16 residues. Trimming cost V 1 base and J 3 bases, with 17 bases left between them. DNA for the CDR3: TGTGCCAGCAGCTTGATTTACCAGGGTCAGGGCTACGAGCAGTACTTC. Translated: CASSLIYQGQGYEQYF.

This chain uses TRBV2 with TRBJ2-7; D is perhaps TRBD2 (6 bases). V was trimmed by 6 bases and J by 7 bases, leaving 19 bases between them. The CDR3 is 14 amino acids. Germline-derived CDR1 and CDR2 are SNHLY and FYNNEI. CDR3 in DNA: TGTGCCAGCAGCCCGGGACTGAAATTTACGGAGCAGTACTTC. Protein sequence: CASSPGLKFTEQYF. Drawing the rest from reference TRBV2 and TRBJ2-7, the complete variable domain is EPEVTQTPSHQVTQMGQEVILRCVPISNHLYFYWYRQILGQKVEFLVSFYNNEISEKSEIFDDQFSVERPDGSNFTLKIRSTKLEDSAMYFCASSPGLKFTEQYFGPGTRLTVT.

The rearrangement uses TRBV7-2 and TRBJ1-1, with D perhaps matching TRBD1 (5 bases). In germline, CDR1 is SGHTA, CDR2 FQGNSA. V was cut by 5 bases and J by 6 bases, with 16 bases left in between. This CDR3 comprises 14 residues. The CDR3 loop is CASSSSPGFSEAFF. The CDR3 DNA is TGTGCCAGCAGCAGTTCCCCAGGGTTCTCTGAAGCTTTCTTT.

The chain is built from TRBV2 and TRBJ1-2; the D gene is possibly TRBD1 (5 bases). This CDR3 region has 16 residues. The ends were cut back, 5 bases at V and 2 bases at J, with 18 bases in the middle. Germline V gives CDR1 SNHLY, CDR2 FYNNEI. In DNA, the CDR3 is TGTGCCAGCAGTCGTCTGGGCAGGGCGGGAAACTATGGCTACACCTTC. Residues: CASSRLGRAGNYGYTF.

The CDR3 loop is CASMRTGRTDTQYF. CDR3 sequence (DNA): TGTGCCAGCATGCGGACAGGTCGCACAGATACGCAGTATTTT. The chain links TRBV2 to TRBJ2-3, with 7 nucleotides matching TRBD1. Unmatched junction bases numbered 5, after V lost 7 bases and J lost 1 base. The CDR3 has 14 amino acids. The V gene's germline CDR1 is SNHLY and CDR2 FYNNEI.